This is a list of T cell receptor beta chains from one sample in a study of blood T cell repertoires in COVID-19. TCRdb's copy holds only in-frame clones and misses some; the assay was immunoSEQ multiplex PCR. The table shows under 150,000 clones, with more than 75% occurring only once. Material for sequencing was peripheral blood. Receptor source: a woman aged 40 to 49 with acute or convalescent COVID-19. Each CDR3 is given with its conserved first and last residue. The D gene is left open where the match is weak.

D,V,J,DNA,CDR3
.,TRBV4-3,TRBJ2-1,TGCGCCAGCAGCCAAGAATTGGGCGCCGTGGATGAGCAGTTCTTC,CASSQELGAVDEQFF
.,TRBV7-6,TRBJ1-1,TGTGCCAGCAGTTCAGAGGGAAGAGCTTTCTTT,CASSSEGRAFF
TRBD1,TRBV5-4,TRBJ2-5,TGTGCCAGCAGCCACCGGGACAGGGGACAAGAGACCCAGTACTTC,CASSHRDRGQETQYF
.,TRBV18,TRBJ1-1,TGTGCCAGCTCACCTAGTATTGACACTGAAGCTTTCTTT,CASSPSIDTEAFF
.,TRBV3-1/TRBV3-2,TRBJ2-1,TGTGCCAGCAGCCAAGGACAGTTGTTCTCCTACAATGAGCAGTTCTTC,CASSQGQLFSYNEQFF
TRBD1,TRBV5-1,TRBJ1-6,TGCGCCAGCAGCTTGGACTGGGACAGGGGGCAATCACCCCTCCACTTT,CASSLDWDRGQSPLHF
.,TRBV23-1,TRBJ1-4,TGCGCCAGCAGTCAATCGGGTACGGGGGAAAAACTGTTTTTT,CASSQSGTGEKLFF
.,TRBV6-6,TRBJ2-1,TGTGCCAGCAGTTTAGAGGGTCAGGCGGGGAATGAGCAGTTCTTC,CASSLEGQAGNEQFF
.,TRBV27,TRBJ2-3,TGTGCCAGCCGCACTGGGCTAGCTGCGCAGTATTTT,CASRTGLAAQYF
.,TRBV28,TRBJ1-1,TGTGCCAGCAGTTTTCTCCTGAACACTGAAGCTTTCTTT,CASSFLLNTEAFF
.,TRBV10-3,TRBJ1-1,TGTGCCATCAGTGGAACAGGATCACCCCTTTTCGCTTTCTTT,CAISGTGSPLFAFF
.,TRBV11-2,TRBJ1-2,TGTGCCAGCAGCTCGTTAGTCGGGGGCTATGGCTACACCTTC,CASSSLVGGYGYTF
TRBD1,TRBV5-1,TRBJ2-2,TGCGCCAGCAGCCTCCGACAGGGTAGGGCCGGGGAGCTGTTTTTT,CASSLRQGRAGELFF
.,TRBV7-2,TRBJ2-7,TGTGCCAGCAGTCCTTACTCCCTCGGGTCCGAGCAGTACTTC,CASSPYSLGSEQYF
TRBD2,TRBV6-1,TRBJ2-1,TGTGCCAGCAGTGAAGCCCCAGCGGGGTACAATGAGCAGTTCTTC,CASSEAPAGYNEQFF
.,TRBV27,TRBJ2-6,TGTGCCAGCAGTTTAGGGCAGTTAGTCTCTGGGGCCAACGTCCTGACTTTC,CASSLGQLVSGANVLTF